A single sample gave rise to the 27 T cell receptor beta chains below, sequenced in a study of glioma-infiltrating T cells. Using RNA template, CDR3s of TCR alpha and beta were amplified with iRepertoire arm-PCR. Each CDR3 protein is one row after TCRdb ran MiXCR on the multiplex PCR reads. The sample yields about 110,000 distinct CDR3 sequences, approximately 26% seen once. The sample comprised glioma tissue, nonneoplastic brain tissue, or PBMCs (not recorded which). The origin of the receptors is a human donor with low-grade glioma or glioblastoma, undergoing nonglioma brain surgery, or in good health (not recorded which).

This clonotype has ten or more counts. The CDR3 loop reads CASSFRVGEPQHF. In nucleotides, the CDR3 is TGTGCCAGCAGCTTCAGGGTCGGGGAGCCCCAGCATTTT. This chain joins TRBV7-9 and TRBJ1-5, with D perhaps matching TRBD1 (5 bases). Looked up from germline, CDR1 is SEHNR and CDR2 is FQNEAQ (reference sequence). CDR3 size: 13 residues. V lost 3 bases to trimming and J lost 8 bases, with 11 bases between them.

Many counts were recorded for this clonotype. V is TRBV7-2 and J is TRBJ2-1; TRBD2 agrees at 11 bases. Per germline, CDR1 SGHTA and CDR2 FQGNSA. With 6 bases clipped from V and 0 bases from J, the junction kept 4 bases outside the gene matches. The CDR3 is 16 residues long. CDR3 in amino acids: CASRTSGTSSYNEQFF. The CDR3 nucleotides are TGTGCCAGCAGGACTAGCGGGACGAGCTCCTACAATGAGCAGTTCTTC.

V gene TRBV9 combines with J gene TRBJ2-7, with 8 bases matching TRBD2. This CDR3 is built from 18 residues. V lost 4 bases, J lost 7 bases, and 22 bases stayed unmatched. Germline CDR1 and CDR2: SGDLS and YYNGEE. This CDR3 reads CASSPTPGGGGRPGEQYF. The CDR3 nucleotides read TGTGCCAGCAGCCCCACCCCGGGGGGCGGCGGGAGGCCGGGGGAGCAGTACTTC.

A few counts support this clonotype. The chain has TRBV7-9 and TRBJ2-7; the D gene is possibly TRBD1 (5 bases). The CDR3 has 15 amino acids. Germline loops: CDR1 SEHNR, CDR2 FQNEAQ (reference sequence). Trimming shortened V by 0 bases and J by 7 bases, and 16 bases separated the two germline ends. CDR3 nucleotides: TGTGCCAGCAGCTTAGCGTTTAGGGGTTACCCGGAGCAGTACTTC. It encodes CASSLAFRGYPEQYF.

This clonotype was detected ten times or more. This chain links TRBV5-1 with TRBJ2-7; D not resolved. Trimming cost V 0 bases and J 2 bases, with 9 bases left between them. The CDR3 extends over 14 amino acids. Looked up from germline, CDR1 is SGHRS and CDR2 is YFSETQ. CDR3 sequence reads: CASSLVSTTYEQYF. The DNA for the CDR3 is TGCGCCAGCAGCTTGGTATCCACTACCTACGAGCAGTACTTC.

This clonotype has only one observation. This chain uses TRBV4-1 with TRBJ2-6, with D perhaps assigned TRBD1 or TRBD2 (5 bases each). Germline V CDR1 and CDR2: MGHRA, YSYEKL. Trimming shortened V by 2 bases and J by 13 bases, and 12 bases separated the two germline ends. The CDR3 consists of 13 residues. This CDR3 reads CASSQKGTAVLTF. CDR3 DNA: TGCGCCAGCAGCCAAAAGGGGACGGCGGTCCTGACTTTC.

Note on this clonotype: A much larger clone is a single base away; this may be a read error. The genes are TRBV7-9 and TRBJ2-1, with TRBD2 matching 8 bases. CDR1 is SEHNR, CDR2 FQNEAQ, per germline (reference sequence). This CDR3 contains 16 residues. The trim removed 5 bases at V and 7 bases at J, leaving 13 bases unmatched. The CDR3, as DNA: TGTGCCAGCAGCCAGATGGGACTCGGGACTAGGAATGAGCAGTTCTTC. The encoded protein is CASSQMGLGTRNEQFF.

Notes on this clonotype: A read error may produce the germline difference seen at one junction end. The rearrangement links TRBV7-2 to TRBJ2-2, with D perhaps matching TRBD2 (5 bases). CDR3 size: 15 residues. The germline CDR1 and CDR2 sequences are SGHTA and FQGNSA. The CDR3 nucleotides read TGTGCCAGCAGGTGGGTGGGAGAGCCGAACGCGCCCCTGCACTTT. Protein sequence: CASRWVGEPNAPLHF.

For this clonotype: This sequence may be a read error, since a much larger clone differs from it by one base. The rearrangement uses TRBV5-1 and TRBJ2-3, with a weak D call TRBD1 (5 bases). The CDR3 totals 14 residues. Germline assignment: CDR1 SGHRS and CDR2 YFSETQ. CDR3 protein: CASSLMGRSDTRYF. The DNA of the CDR3 is TGCGCCAGCAGCCTTATGGGGCGTTCAGATACGCGGTATTTT. The entire variable domain, with the rest obtained from reference TRBV5-1 and TRBJ2-3, is as follows: KAGVTQTPRYLIKTRGQQVTLSCSPISGHRSVSWYQQTPGQGLQFLFEYFSETQRNKGNFPGRFSGRQFSNSRSEMNVSTLELGDSALYLCASSLMGRSDTRYFGPGTRLTVL.

This clonotype was seen ten or more times. The gene calls are TRBV20-1 and TRBJ2-5, with TRBD2 identical over 8 bases. This CDR3 has 13 residues. V lost 5 bases and J lost 3; bases outside the gene matches: 5. CDR1 is DFQATT, CDR2 SNEGSKA, per germline (reference sequence). The CDR3 protein is CSASPGLEETQYF. CDR3 nucleotide sequence: TGCAGTGCTTCTCCGGGACTAGAAGAGACCCAGTACTTC.

This clonotype was counted many times. V is TRBV29-1 and J is TRBJ2-3, with D tentatively TRBD2 (6 bases). Germline lookup yields CDR1 SQVTM and CDR2 ANQGSEA. The length of the CDR3 is 12 residues. The ends were cut back, 4 bases at V and 4 bases at J, with 9 bases in the middle. The CDR3 DNA is TGCAGCGTTGGGGGAGGAGCAGATACGCAGTATTTT. Translated, it gives CSVGGGADTQYF.

This clonotype appeared many times. This chain's CDR3 is CASGRGSSYNEQFF. The CDR3 coding sequence is TGTGCCAGTGGGAGGGGGAGCTCCTACAATGAGCAGTTCTTC. The V and J genes are TRBV6-1 and TRBJ2-1, with D perhaps TRBD2 (7 bases). The CDR3 covers 14 residues. Deletions cut 9 bases from V and 0 bases from J, with 12 bases between. The germline gives CDR1 MNHNS, CDR2 SASEGT.

This clonotype was found many times. The chain recombines TRBV20-1 with TRBJ1-1, with D maybe TRBD1 (5 bases). This CDR3 is 13 amino acids long. Trimming took 6 bases from V and 0 from J, leaving 11 bases between them. From germline, CDR1 is DFQATT and CDR2 SNEGSKA (reference sequence). CDR3 sequence reads: CSASGGVNTEAFF. In DNA, the CDR3 is TGCAGTGCCTCCGGGGGGGTGAACACTGAAGCTTTCTTT.

For this clonotype: A read error may produce the germline difference seen at one junction end. V usage is TRBV11-2 and J usage is TRBJ1-5; 7 bases line up with TRBD1. CDR1 SGHAT and CDR2 FQNNGV come from the germline V gene. The CDR3 covers 14 residues. CDR3 coding DNA: TGTGCCAGCAGCTTAGGACAGGGCAATAAGCCCCAGCATTTT. It encodes CASSLGQGNKPQHF.

This clonotype has a count of ten or more. This chain joins TRBV6-2 or TRBV6-3 and TRBJ2-7; D is perhaps TRBD1 (5 bases). V was cut by 6 bases and J by 1 base, with 7 bases left in between. The CDR3 length is 12 residues. Germline V gene sequence: CDR1 MNHEY, CDR2 SVGEGT. The CDR3 region has the DNA TGTGCCAGCAGGGACATTTCCTACGAGCAGTACTTC. Protein product: CASRDISYEQYF.

This clonotype occurred a few times. The V gene is TRBV12-3 or TRBV12-4, the J gene TRBJ2-3; D remains ambiguous. With 2 bases removed from V and 0 bases from J, the gap between germline ends came to 9 bases. CDR3 length: 15 amino acids. The CDR3 sequence is CASSLTVSSTDTQYF. In nucleotides, the CDR3 is TGTGCCAGCAGTTTAACTGTTAGTAGCACAGATACGCAGTATTTT.

V and J are TRBV6-5 and TRBJ2-5; TRBD1 is a possible D gene (6 bases). CDR3 length: 14 residues. Trimming removed 6 bases from V and 6 bases from J, with 17 bases in between. Looked up from germline, CDR1 is MNHEY and CDR2 is SVGAGI. The CDR3 DNA sequence: TGTGCCAGCAGGAATCTGGTACAGGGTCAGACCCAGTACTTC. Translation gives CASRNLVQGQTQYF.

Worth noting for this clonotype: A much larger clonotype is one base distant, so this may be a read error. The chain employs TRBV7-9 and TRBJ1-2; D might be TRBD1 (5 bases). V shed 7 bases and J shed 0 bases, with 24 bases lying between them. This CDR3 comprises 18 residues. Germline V CDR1 and CDR2: SEHNR, FQNEAQ (reference sequence). CDR3 amino acids: CASTFLGVRYSANYGYTF. CDR3 DNA sequence: TGTGCCAGCACCTTTTTGGGGGTTCGGTACTCAGCTAACTATGGCTACACCTTC. Full variable domain (missing parts from reference TRBV7-9 and TRBJ1-2): DTGVSQNPRHKITKRGQNVTFRCDPISEHNRLYWYRQTLGQGPEFLTYFQNEAQLEKSRLLSDRFSAERPKGSFSTLEIQRTEQGDSAMYLCASTFLGVRYSANYGYTFGSGTRLTVV.

This clonotype was picked up many times. CDR3 nucleotide sequence: TGTGCCAGCAGTTTTAGCGTCTCGGTCACAGATACGCAGTATTTT. The encoded protein is CASSFSVSVTDTQYF. The chain carries TRBV28 and TRBJ2-3; D perhaps matches TRBD2 (5 bases). Germline V gene lookup returns CDR1 MDHEN and CDR2 SYDVKM. CDR3 length equals 15 residues. V was shortened by 3 bases and J by 2 bases, with 12 bases between the two germline ends.

This clonotype has just a few counts. V usage is TRBV7-3 and J usage is TRBJ2-5; 14 positions agree with TRBD2. This CDR3 is 17 amino acids long. Germline V lookup: CDR1 SGHTA, CDR2 FQGTGA. The V and J ends lost 4 bases and 6 bases, in that order; junction bases with no gene match: 10. CDR3 region: CASSWTSGGSGVQTQYF. The CDR3, as DNA: TGTGCCAGCAGCTGGACTAGCGGGGGGTCGGGGGTCCAGACCCAGTACTTC.

Many counts were recorded for this clonotype. The genes are TRBV27 and TRBJ2-3; 8 positions agree with TRBD2. CDR1 and CDR2 (germline): MNHEY, SMNVEV (reference sequence). The CDR3 length is 16 residues. Trimming removed 0 bases from V and 2 bases from J; junction bases left unmatched: 4. The CDR3 loop is CASSLSRGAITDTQYF. In DNA form, the CDR3 reads TGTGCCAGCAGTTTATCGCGGGGGGCGATCACAGATACGCAGTATTTT.

This clonotype was counted many times. The rearrangement links TRBV4-1 to TRBJ1-1; D is unclear. The CDR3 consists of 13 residues. Per the germline V gene, CDR1 is MGHRA and CDR2 is YSYEKL. The V end lost 0 bases, the J end lost 4 bases, and 6 bases lay between the germline ends. The CDR3 DNA follows: TGCGCCAGCAGCCAAGATGTAACCACTGAAGCTTTCTTT. Encoded protein: CASSQDVTTEAFF.

V usage is TRBV18 and J usage is TRBJ2-1, with no clear D. Looked up from germline, CDR1 is KGHSH and CDR2 is LQKENI. This CDR3 is built from 18 residues. Trimming shortened V by 1 base and J by 11 bases, and 27 bases separated the two germline ends. The CDR3: CASSPQSRSDQRASQQFF. CDR3 DNA: TGTGCCAGCTCACCACAGTCTCGGAGCGATCAACGGGCATCACAGCAGTTCTTC.

This clonotype appeared many times. The rearrangement links TRBV7-8 to TRBJ2-7; D may be TRBD1 (5 bases). CDR1 is SGHVS and CDR2 is FQNEAQ in the germline V gene. The CDR3 runs 14 residues. Trimming pared 3 bases from V and 2 bases from J, leaving 11 bases between. CDR3 sequence: CASSFGRQPYEQYF. In nucleotides, the CDR3 is TGTGCCAGCAGCTTTGGAAGACAGCCCTACGAGCAGTACTTC.

This clonotype was counted at least ten times. This chain joins TRBV28 and TRBJ1-2; D unresolved. The CDR3 runs to 12 residues. Between the trimmed V and J ends, which lost 4 bases and 8 bases, there was a span of 11 bases. Germline V lookup: CDR1 MDHEN, CDR2 SYDVKM. This CDR3 is CASSSGPGGYTF. In DNA, the CDR3 is TGTGCCAGCAGTTCCGGACCCGGAGGCTACACCTTC.

Of note for this clonotype: This may be a read error, as it is one base from a much larger clone. No conserved phenylalanine or tryptophan is present at the end of the CDR3, so a read error is the likely explanation. The chain joins TRBV5-1 to TRBJ2-7, with 9 bases matching TRBD1. Losses at the gene ends were 4 bases for V and 3 bases for J; bases not matched to a gene: 8. This CDR3 is built from 15 residues. The germline V gene has CDR1 SGHRS and CDR2 YFSETQ. CDR3 loop: CASSPGQGFVYEQYL. CDR3 DNA sequence: TGCGCCAGCAGCCCAGGACAGGGGTTTGTCTACGAGCAGTACTTA.

This clonotype was observed at least ten times. The chain joins TRBV14 to TRBJ2-5; a possible D gene is TRBD1 (6 bases). V was pared by 5 bases and J by 4 bases, with 14 bases between. The CDR3 is 14 amino acids. The germline gives CDR1 SGHDN, CDR2 FVKESK. CDR3 residues: CASSSVQGGETQYF. DNA for the CDR3: TGTGCCAGCAGCTCGGTACAGGGCGGAGAGACCCAGTACTTC.